This TCR beta chain originates from a study of brain T cells in children with intractable seizures (dated by TCRdb to the early 2020s). With respect to the entire study: Resected brain tissue from about 50 pediatric epilepsy surgery cases was initially screened for immune gene transcripts with a NanoString immunology panel. Among the approximately 12 selected surgery cases, eight also had pre-surgery blood sequenced, leaving four with brain tissue only. Summary of the overall study and its limitations: Viral specificity was inferred only from CDR3 sequence similarity, and patients' HCMV serostatus was unknown. Because sequencing depth differed between pre- and post-surgery blood, the absence of clones from the pre-surgery sample may reflect undersampling.

In the case of this clone: Its target antigen remains unknown. Qualities for individual bases were not recorded, and no much larger clone is one base off.

This specimen's time point label, interpreted: blood from clinic visit 5 months post-surgery; TSC patient then seizure free. The surgery cases with the highest brain T cell transcript signatures were chosen for TCR beta chain sequencing of brain tissue, and also of blood when blood was available. Prior to surgery, the patients had been treated with at least one anti-epileptic drug. The TCR-sequenced patients were children whose drug-resistant epilepsy was caused by tuberous sclerosis complex, focal cortical dysplasia, Rasmussen encephalitis or hemimegalencephaly. The Monarch genomic DNA purification kit was used to extract bulk genomic DNA from unsorted brain tissue and whole blood. The CDR1 and CDR2 encoded by the germline V gene (reference sequence) are SGHAT and FQDESV. The CDR3 runs 16 residues from the cysteine to the phenylalanine. The retained sequence is limited to the CDR3, 48 bases, with the frame set at the first base. Unmatched junction bases come to 7, with V trimmed by 5 bases and J by 7 bases.

The immunoSEQ assay was applied to genomic DNA to generate the TCR beta chain sequences. In the paper's pipeline: Any CDR3 sequence that did not begin with the conserved framework cysteine at position 104 was removed by hand. To get clonality, the normalized Shannon's Diversity Index was subtracted from one, giving values from 0 (maximal diversity) to 1 (oligoclonal). Chi-squared comparison-of-proportions tests were used to check whether the frequency of the same CDR3 differed between samples, for example brain versus blood. Public clonotypes were identified through searches of immuneACCESS, and similarity to known antiviral clonotypes was evaluated with the VDJdb browser. Sourced from immuneACCESS, this table was stored by TCRdb with only in-frame sequences that have V and J called. A share of the clones is absent; for the studies checked, an unresolved V gene accounts for under half, and the remainder has no known explanation. V, J and clone size are taken as reported in that table, and D and trimming were inferred from the DNA itself. In all, the sample holds about 340,000 clones, and more than 85% of those were seen once. Around 5% of the sample is in the top ten clones.

Material: peripheral blood, obtained 4 to 5 months after surgery. This TCR was recovered from a boy in the first two years of life with tuberous sclerosis and intractable seizures. The chain uses TRBV11-1 and TRBJ2-2, and 13 bases in between align with TRBD2. The CDR3 in this case is CASSNIGLAGDGELFF. The nucleotide sequence reads as follows: TGTGCCAGCAGCAACATAGGACTAGCGGGAGACGGGGAGCTGTTTTTT. The full variable domain, with segments outside the CDR3 supplied by the reference TRBV11-1 and TRBJ2-2 proteins, appears as EAEVAQSPRYKITEKSQAVAFWCDPISGHATLYWYRQILGQGPELLVQFQDESVVDDSQLPKDRFSAERLKGVDSTLKIQPAELGDSAMYLCASSNIGLAGDGELFFGEGSRLTVL.